These 17 T cell receptor beta chains share one sample of origin, sequenced in a study of memory CD4+ T cells and cytomegalovirus serostatus. Single viable CD3+CD4+CD8-CD45RO+ cells were sorted as the memory CD4+ T cells. Method: immunoSEQ multiplex PCR; TCRdb's copy keeps in-frame clones and lacks some. The sample comprises 64,000 or so clones, approximately 71% of which are singletons, and 0.88% rests with the top ten. Input material: memory CD4+ T cells from blood. These receptor sequences come from an adult in good health and CMV-seronegative.

In DNA form, the CDR3 reads TGTGCCAGCAGCAAAGATGTCGGTGAATCCCCCACTTTCTTT. Residues: CASSKDVGESPTFF. The genes are TRBV21-1 and TRBJ1-1. TRBV21-1 corresponds to a pseudogene. The CDR3 loop spans 14 amino acids.

This chain links TRBV5-6 with TRBJ1-6; D ambiguous. The V end was cut by 0 bases, the J end by 6 bases, with 7 bases between. In germline, CDR1 is SGHDT, CDR2 YYEEEE. This CDR3 comprises 14 residues. The CDR3 DNA reads TGTGCCAGCAGCTTGGGACTGACTAATTCACCCCTCCACTTT. Protein sequence: CASSLGLTNSPLHF.

This sequence joins TRBV18 and TRBJ1-4; D call uncertain. This CDR3 is built from 17 residues. The V gene's germline CDR1 is KGHSH and CDR2 LQKENI. V was shortened by 3 bases and J by 0 bases, with 14 bases between the two germline ends. CDR3 sequence: CASSPLLRRTTNEKLFF. CDR3 bases: TGTGCCAGCTCACCTCTTTTAAGGAGAACAACTAATGAAAAACTGTTTTTT.

The rearrangement joins TRBV5-1 to TRBJ2-3; D unresolved. Germline values: CDR1 SGHRS, CDR2 YFSETQ. V shed 3 bases and J shed 1 base, with 6 bases lying between them. This CDR3 is 13 amino acids long. The CDR3 nucleotides are TGCGCCAGCAGCTACGATGGCACAGATACGCAGTATTTT. Translated, it gives CASSYDGTDTQYF.

The CDR3: CASSSGTSTSTDTQYF. DNA for the CDR3: TGCGCCAGCAGCTCCGGGACTAGCACGAGCACAGATACGCAGTATTTT. The J gene is TRBJ2-3, the V gene TRBV5-1, with 9 bases identical to TRBD2. CDR3 length equals 16 residues. The trim removed 3 bases at V and 0 bases at J, leaving 5 bases unmatched. Germline CDR1 is SGHRS and CDR2 is YFSETQ.

The chain recombines TRBV7-2 with TRBJ2-1; a possible D gene is TRBD2 (7 bases). Germline CDR1 reads SGHTA; CDR2 reads FQGNSA. V lost 5 bases and J lost 6, with 17 bases in between. This CDR3 has 15 residues. The DNA of the CDR3 is TGTGCCAGCAGCATGCGGGGGCGAGGCGGCAATGAGCAGTTCTTC. Translation gives CASSMRGRGGNEQFF.

The gene calls are TRBV19 and TRBJ1-5; no clear D. V lost 7 bases, J lost 3 bases, and 16 bases lay in between. The CDR3 has 15 amino acids. In germline, CDR1 is LNHDA, CDR2 SQIVND (reference sequence). The CDR3 DNA is TGTGCCAGTACCCGTGTCGGGGATATCAATCAGCCCCAGCATTTT. Residues: CASTRVGDINQPQHF.

The count of this clone is one. The rearrangement uses TRBV19 and TRBJ1-3; D call uncertain. CDR1 is LNHDA, CDR2 SQIVND, per germline (reference sequence). The CDR3 is made up of 13 amino acids. V lost 6 bases to trimming and J lost 3 bases, with 9 bases between them. In DNA form, the CDR3 reads TGTGCCAGTAGACCGACGGGTGGAAACACCATATATTTT. Residues: CASRPTGGNTIYF.

The J gene is TRBJ1-2, the V gene TRBV7-9; D is ambiguous. The V gene's germline CDR1 is SEHNR and CDR2 FQNEAQ (reference sequence). The CDR3 extends over 13 amino acids. The V end was cut by 3 bases, the J end by 2 bases, with 7 bases between. CDR3 nucleotides: TGTGCCAGCAGCTTGGGCCAGAACTATGGCTACACCTTC. It translates to CASSLGQNYGYTF.

This clone appeared a single time. V gene TRBV5-4 combines with J gene TRBJ1-2, with a possible D match to TRBD1 (6 bases). This CDR3 has 15 amino acids. CDR1 is SGHNT and CDR2 is YYREEE in the germline V gene (reference sequence). The V end lost 4 bases, the J end lost 1 base, and 14 bases lay between the germline ends. CDR3 coding DNA: TGTGCCAGCAGCCTAGGGGGGTCAGTTAACTATGGCTACACCTTC. Residues: CASSLGGSVNYGYTF.

V is TRBV7-4 and J is TRBJ2-2; 11 nucleotides line up with TRBD2. This CDR3 comprises 14 residues. Germline V lookup: CDR1 SGHVT, CDR2 SQSDAQ. The CDR3 bases are TGTGCGCCCCTAGCGGGAGGCCTCTCCGGGGAGCTGTTTTTT. It encodes CAPLAGGLSGELFF. Using reference TRBV7-4 and TRBJ2-2 for the parts outside the CDR3, the full variable domain is GAGVSQSPRYKVAKRGRDVALRCDSISGHVTLYWYRQTLGQGSEVLTYSQSDAQRDKSGRPSGRFSAERPERSVSTLKIQRTEQGDSAVYLCAPLAGGLSGELFFGEGSRLTVL.

The rearrangement joins TRBV19 to TRBJ1-2; D is uncertain. Per the germline V gene, CDR1 is LNHDA and CDR2 is SQIVND (reference sequence). The CDR3 extends over 12 amino acids. Trimming removed 11 bases at V and 9 bases at J, with 19 bases between. CDR3 sequence: CAGKQPPDSYTF. CDR3 coding DNA: TGTGCCGGTAAACAGCCTCCTGATAGCTACACCTTC.

The V gene is TRBV5-5, the J gene TRBJ1-6; D possibly corresponds to TRBD1 (6 bases). V dropped 4 bases and J dropped 14 bases, with 19 bases sitting between them. This CDR3 has 14 residues. Germline CDR1 SGHKS, CDR2 YYEKEE (reference sequence). Here the CDR3 reads CASSRMWDTPTLHF. Here the CDR3 DNA reads TGTGCCAGCAGCCGTATGTGGGACACCCCGACCCTCCACTTT.

This chain uses TRBV7-6 with TRBJ1-5; 9 nucleotides agree with TRBD1. Looked up from germline, CDR1 is SGHVS and CDR2 is FNYEAQ. The CDR3 loop spans 16 amino acids. Trimming at V came to 1 base and at J to 3 bases, leaving 4 bases not matched to a gene. Here the CDR3 reads CASSLGQGETNQPQHF. The CDR3 nucleotides read TGTGCCAGCAGCTTAGGACAGGGGGAAACCAATCAGCCCCAGCATTTT.

This clone has a handful of counts. This chain connects TRBV11-3 to TRBJ1-1; D gene uncertain. Germline CDR1 and CDR2: SGHNT and YENEEA. Trimming removed 0 bases at V and 1 base at J, with 3 bases between. The CDR3 runs to 13 residues. CDR3 protein: CASSLERNTEAFF. DNA for the CDR3: TGTGCCAGCAGCTTAGAGAGGAACACTGAAGCTTTCTTT.

Only one count was recorded for this clone. The chain combines TRBV7-2 with TRBJ2-2; TRBD2 might be the D (5 bases). Deletions cut 7 bases from V and 0 bases from J, with 12 bases between. In germline, CDR1 is SGHTA, CDR2 FQGNSA. The CDR3 has 15 residues. For the CDR3, the DNA is TGTGCCAGCAACTCTTGGACTTCGAACACCGGGGAGCTGTTTTTT. Translating gives CASNSWTSNTGELFF.

Only one count was recorded for this clone. The rearrangement uses TRBV6-1 and TRBJ1-1, with TRBD1 matching over 7 bases. V lost 6 bases and J lost 1; bases outside the gene matches: 8. CDR3 length: 15 amino acids. From germline, CDR1 is MNHNS and CDR2 SASEGT. CDR3 residues: CASRQGTVWNTEAFF. CDR3 sequence (DNA): TGTGCCAGCAGACAGGGGACAGTATGGAACACTGAAGCTTTCTTT.